This T cell receptor beta chain is drawn from a study of blood T cell repertoires in COVID-19. Per germline, CDR1 GTSNPN and CDR2 SVGIG (reference sequence). The V end lost 5 bases, the J end lost 1 base, and 11 bases lay between the germline ends. This CDR3 has 13 amino acids. Clones were read by immunoSEQ multiplex PCR, and TCRdb kept only the in-frame ones, dropping some. The sample lists 150,000 to 200,000 clones, around 85% occurring once. This chain uses TRBV30 with TRBJ1-1, with D maybe TRBD1 (6 bases). The TCR sequence derives from a human donor in a cohort sampled during active COVID-19. The sequencing input was peripheral blood. As DNA, the CDR3 is TGTGCCTGGGCAACAGGGCGGAACACTGAAGCTTTCTTT. It is translated as CAWATGRNTEAFF.